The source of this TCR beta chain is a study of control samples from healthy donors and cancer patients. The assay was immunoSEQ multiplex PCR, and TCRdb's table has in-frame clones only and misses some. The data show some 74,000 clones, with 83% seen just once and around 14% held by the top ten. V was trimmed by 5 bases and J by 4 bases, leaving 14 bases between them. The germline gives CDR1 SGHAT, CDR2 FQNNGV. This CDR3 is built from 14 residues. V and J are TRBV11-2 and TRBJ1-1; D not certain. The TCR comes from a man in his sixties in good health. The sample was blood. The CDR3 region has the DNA TGTGCCAGCAGCCTTAAGACGGCCGGCACTGAAGCTTTCTTT. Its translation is CASSLKTAGTEAFF.